These 5 T cell receptor beta chains were all obtained from the same sample, sequenced in a study of early T cells in non-severe SARS-CoV-2 infection. TCRdb independently ran MiXCR on the 5' RACE reads; one entry per CDR3 protein. The table includes about 50,000 distinct CDR3 sequences, about 9.3% detected once. Material: whole blood. The receptors here all came from an adult who was a healthcare worker with PCR-confirmed SARS-CoV-2 infection or an uninfected control (not recorded which).

This clonotype occurred many times. The chain recombines TRBV10-3 with TRBJ2-7, with 12 bases that match TRBD1. Germline V CDR1 and CDR2: ENHRY, SYGVKD. The CDR3 extends over 20 amino acids. V was clipped by 4 bases and J by 3 bases; unmatched bases: 19. The DNA for the CDR3 is TGTGCCATCAGTGGCCGCCCGGGACAGGGGGCCCGAGTGGACTACTACGAGCAGTACTTC. Protein sequence: CAISGRPGQGARVDYYEQYF.

The chain is built from TRBV18 and TRBJ2-7; D might be TRBD2 (5 bases). CDR1 is KGHSH, CDR2 LQKENI, per germline. CDR3 length: 14 residues. Trimming removed 3 bases from V and 0 bases from J, with 9 bases in between. Here the CDR3 DNA reads TGTGCCAGCTCACCGTCCCTAGCCTCCTACGAGCAGTACTTC. It encodes CASSPSLASYEQYF.

This clonotype has more than one count but fewer than ten. J is TRBJ1-2 and V is TRBV6-6; D is perhaps TRBD1 (6 bases). Germline V lookup: CDR1 MNHNY, CDR2 SVGAGI (reference sequence). This CDR3 is built from 18 residues. The germline V and J ends were trimmed by 0 bases and 1 base, with 18 bases remaining between them. CDR3 coding DNA: TGTGCCAGCAGTTACTCGGGTGGTGGGGGCAGGGTTAACTATGGCTACACCTTC. Translation gives CASSYSGGGGRVNYGYTF.

This clonotype was counted between two and nine times. This chain connects TRBV28 to TRBJ1-1; no firm D call. In germline, CDR1 is MDHEN, CDR2 SYDVKM. Trimming took 8 bases from V and 10 from J, leaving 11 bases between them. The CDR3 has 10 residues. CDR3 bases: TGTGCCAGCTCGACATCAGTAGCTTTCTTT. Translated: CASSTSVAFF. The whole variable domain, remainder taken from reference TRBV28 and TRBJ1-1, is DVKVTQSSRYLVKRTGEKVFLECVQDMDHENMFWYRQDPGLGLRLIYFSYDVKMKEKGDIPEGYSVSREKKERFSLILESASTNQTSMYLCASSTSVAFFGQGTRLTVV.

This clonotype appeared many times. This sequence joins TRBV28 and TRBJ2-3; the match to TRBD2 covers 7 bases. Germline CDR1 MDHEN, CDR2 SYDVKM. The CDR3 loop spans 16 amino acids. After removal of 4 bases from V and 4 bases from J, the junction contained 11 bases not matched to a gene. The CDR3 here is CASSSPHVGGSDTQYF. DNA for the CDR3: TGTGCCAGCAGTTCGCCCCACGTGGGGGGGTCAGATACGCAGTATTTT.